One and the same sample provided the 26 T cell receptor beta chains below, sequenced in a study of blood T cells in healthy people across ages. Next came a second PCR, run for about 6 to 11 cycles, which used a sample-barcoded 5' primer along with a J-beta primer mix. TCRdb analysed the 5' RACE reads with MiXCR anew, one entry per CDR3 protein. The table records around 820,000 distinct CDR3 sequences, 25% of them present only once. These data were also reused for a study on T cells of mothers and their children.

Sequencing used blood. Receptor source: a boy younger than 18 in good health.

The V call is TRBV7-6, the J call TRBJ2-1; D call uncertain. This CDR3 is 15 amino acids long. Trimming pared 5 bases from V and 0 bases from J, leaving 11 bases between. Germline V gene lookup returns CDR1 SGHVS and CDR2 FNYEAQ. The CDR3 nucleotides read TGTGCCAGCAGCCCCACTACCAGCTCCTACAATGAGCAGTTCTTC. Residues: CASSPTTSSYNEQFF.

This clonotype occurred a few times. The genes are TRBV20-1 and TRBJ2-5; 10 nucleotides align to TRBD2. This CDR3 is built from 16 residues. Trimming took 0 bases from V and 4 from J; bases not matched to a gene: 8. Germline V gives CDR1 DFQATT, CDR2 SNEGSKA (reference sequence). As DNA, the CDR3 is TGCAGTGCTAGAGATGCGACTAGCGGGCCTGGAGAGACCCAGTACTTC. Translation gives CSARDATSGPGETQYF.

This clonotype was seen more than once but under ten times. The chain recombines TRBV20-1 with TRBJ2-5; a weak D match, TRBD2 (6 bases). Trimming pared 0 bases from V and 4 bases from J, leaving 9 bases between. The CDR3 has 13 residues. The germline V gene encodes CDR1 DFQATT and CDR2 SNEGSKA (reference sequence). CDR3 nucleotide sequence: TGCAGTGCTAGAGATCCTAGCGTAGAGACCCAGTACTTC. Translated, it gives CSARDPSVETQYF.

This clonotype has a handful of counts. The rearrangement joins TRBV5-5 to TRBJ2-2; D is ambiguous. CDR3 length: 14 amino acids. Germline loops: CDR1 SGHKS, CDR2 YYEKEE (reference sequence). With 2 bases removed from V and 4 bases from J, the gap between germline ends came to 9 bases. The CDR3 sequence is CASSLGSSTGELFF. The CDR3 DNA reads TGTGCCAGCAGCTTAGGGTCGAGCACCGGGGAGCTGTTTTTT.

This clonotype came up a few times. Written as DNA, the CDR3 is TGCGCCAGCAGCTTGGAAGGGCGTCGGCTAGCGTACACAGATACGCAGTATTTT. Translating it yields CASSLEGRRLAYTDTQYF. The chain links TRBV5-1 to TRBJ2-3, with a possible D match to TRBD2 (6 bases). Trimming took off 0 bases at V and 2 bases at J, with 19 bases between the two ends. The CDR3 extends over 18 amino acids. Germline V gives CDR1 SGHRS, CDR2 YFSETQ.

The rearrangement links TRBV20-1 to TRBJ1-6, with 7 bases matching TRBD1. The CDR3 has 14 amino acids. Germline V gene data show CDR1 as DFQATT and CDR2 as SNEGSKA (reference sequence). The J segment lost 8 bases and the V segment lost 0 bases, leaving 4 bases of the junction unmatched. This CDR3 is CSARDFRGYSPLHF. CDR3 DNA sequence: TGCAGTGCTAGAGATTTCAGGGGGTATTCACCCCTCCACTTT.

This clonotype was detected only a few times. V and J are TRBV5-1 and TRBJ1-1; D may be TRBD1 (6 bases). Germline-derived CDR1 and CDR2 are SGHRS and YFSETQ. Trimming shortened V by 0 bases and J by 1 base, and 10 bases separated the two germline ends. The CDR3 sequence is 15 residues long. The DNA of the CDR3 is TGCGCCAGCAGCTTGGAAGGACAGCCGAACACTGAAGCTTTCTTT. Its translation is CASSLEGQPNTEAFF.

The table lists this clonotype with many counts. This rearrangement joins TRBV28 to TRBJ2-5; 7 nucleotides agree with TRBD2. With V trimmed by 3 bases and J by 3 bases, 7 bases remained unmatched. This CDR3 is built from 15 residues. Germline CDR1 and CDR2: MDHEN and SYDVKM. The CDR3 loop is CASSFSAGLKETQYF. The CDR3 bases are TGTGCCAGCAGTTTCTCAGCGGGGCTTAAAGAGACCCAGTACTTC.

The gene calls are TRBV3-1 and TRBJ2-2; unclear D gene. Per the germline V gene, CDR1 is LGHDT and CDR2 is YNNKEL (reference sequence). V lost 3 bases, J lost 8 bases, and 10 bases lay in between. The CDR3 is 13 amino acids. The CDR3 spells CASSQYPSGELFF. In nucleotides, the CDR3 is TGTGCCAGCAGCCAGTATCCCAGTGGGGAGCTGTTTTTT.

The chain couples TRBV9 to TRBJ1-4; D is undetermined. This CDR3 spans 14 amino acids. Germline loops: CDR1 SGDLS, CDR2 YYNGEE. Trimming left V 4 bases short and J 3 bases short, with 10 bases between. In nucleotides, the CDR3 is TGTGCCAGCAGCCGGGGTATATCTAATGAAAAACTGTTTTTT. Residues: CASSRGISNEKLFF.

The chain is built from TRBV13 and TRBJ1-1; D is uncertain. The CDR3 length is 14 residues. With 0 bases removed from V and 2 bases from J, the gap between germline ends came to 7 bases. In germline, CDR1 is PRHDT, CDR2 FYEKMQ (reference sequence). The DNA for the CDR3 is TGTGCCAGCAGCTTAGGCTTGCCAAACACTGAAGCTTTCTTT. Protein sequence: CASSLGLPNTEAFF.

There are a few counts of this clonotype. With a much larger clone just one base away, this may be a read error. The chain couples TRBV20-1 to TRBJ2-5; D is ambiguous. Germline V gene lookup returns CDR1 DFQATT and CDR2 SNEGSKA (reference sequence). This CDR3 region has 11 residues. V was cut by 0 bases and J by 5 bases, with 4 bases left in between. The CDR3 sequence: CSARDMETQYF. The CDR3 coding sequence is TGCAGTGCTAGAGATATGGAGACCCAGTACTTC.

This clonotype came up a few times. The chain has TRBV5-1 and TRBJ2-1; 8 positions match TRBD2. The germline gives CDR1 SGHRS, CDR2 YFSETQ. The CDR3 consists of 15 residues. V lost 6 bases and J lost 5; bases outside the gene matches: 10. The CDR3 DNA is TGCGCCAGCACCCACGGGAGGGCCGGCCACAATGAGCAGTTCTTC. Translating gives CASTHGRAGHNEQFF.

This clonotype was recorded a few times. CDR3 sequence (DNA): TGTGCCAGCACAATGAGGGATATAGCAGATACGCAGTATTTT. Its translation is CASTMRDIADTQYF. V and J are TRBV2 and TRBJ2-3; D might be TRBD2 (5 bases). In germline, CDR1 is SNHLY, CDR2 FYNNEI. Trimming shortened V by 7 bases and J by 4 bases, and 15 bases separated the two germline ends. This CDR3 is 14 amino acids long.

Notes on this clonotype: At one boundary the junction diverges from the germline segment, which might be a read error. The rearrangement links TRBV20-1 to TRBJ2-5; TRBD2 matches at 9 bases. Germline CDR1 reads DFQATT; CDR2 reads SNEGSKA (reference sequence). This CDR3 has 16 amino acids. The CDR3, as DNA: TGCGGTGCCAGGGCTATGACTAGCGGACTGCAAGAGACCCGGTACTTC. It specifies CGARAMTSGLQETRYF.

The genes are TRBV20-1 and TRBJ1-2; 7 bases are a match to TRBD1. CDR1 and CDR2 (germline): DFQATT, SNEGSKA (reference sequence). The CDR3 extends over 14 amino acids. The trim removed 6 bases at V and 4 bases at J, leaving 11 bases unmatched. The CDR3 DNA is TGCAGTGCAAGGGAGGGGACAGCCTCCTATGGCTACACCTTC. Protein: CSAREGTASYGYTF.

This clonotype was detected a few times. This chain uses TRBV13 with TRBJ2-1; D perhaps matches TRBD2 (5 bases). The ends were cut back, 2 bases at V and 1 base at J, with 12 bases in the middle. CDR3 length equals 16 residues. Germline values: CDR1 PRHDT, CDR2 FYEKMQ (reference sequence). This CDR3 reads CASSLTLDFSYNEQFF. The CDR3 bases are TGTGCCAGCAGCTTAACGCTGGACTTTTCCTACAATGAGCAGTTCTTC.

This clonotype was detected only a few times. This chain joins TRBV29-1 and TRBJ2-1; D not resolved. Trimming took 7 bases from V and 7 from J, leaving 11 bases between them. Germline CDR1 SQVTM, CDR2 ANQGSEA. This CDR3 comprises 11 residues. CDR3 loop: CSARQSNEQFF. For the CDR3, the DNA is TGCAGCGCCAGGCAGAGTAATGAGCAGTTCTTC.

This clonotype has only a few counts. V usage is TRBV6-1 and J usage is TRBJ2-7; 7 bases agree with TRBD1. Germline CDR1 reads MNHNS; CDR2 reads SASEGT. The CDR3 sequence is 13 residues long. V shed 7 bases and J 1 base; nucleotides not matched to a gene: 4. The CDR3 coding sequence is TGTGCCAGCATGGACAGGTTATCCTACGAGCAGTACTTC. Protein: CASMDRLSYEQYF.

The sample holds a few counts of this clonotype. This CDR3 reads CASSEIGTGMNEQYF. DNA for the CDR3: TGTGCCAGCAGTGAAATCGGGACAGGGATGAACGAGCAGTACTTC. The V call is TRBV2, the J call TRBJ2-7; 9 bases agree with TRBD1. Germline V CDR1 and CDR2: SNHLY, FYNNEI. CDR3 size: 15 residues. With V trimmed by 2 bases and J by 5 bases, 7 bases remained unmatched.

This clonotype has just one count. This may stem from a read error, because a much larger clone lies one nucleotide away. V is TRBV10-3 and J is TRBJ2-7, with D unclear. Germline-derived CDR1 and CDR2 are ENHRY and SYGVKD. The CDR3 is 13 residues long. The CDR3 DNA follows: TGTGACATCAGTGACCGGGTTAGCAACGAGCAGTACTTC. Translated, it gives CDISDRVSNEQYF.

V gene TRBV19 combines with J gene TRBJ2-5; a weak D match, TRBD1 (5 bases). The end of the DNA fits TRBJ2-1 better, so the J call may be wrong. Germline values: CDR1 LNHDA, CDR2 SQIVND (reference sequence). The CDR3 has 14 amino acids. The CDR3: CASSPEDTYNEQFF. In nucleotides, the CDR3 is TGTGCCAGTAGTCCCGAGGACACTTACAATGAGCAGTTCTTC.

This chain connects TRBV12-3 or TRBV12-4 to TRBJ1-1, with D uncertain. CDR3 length: 13 amino acids. Trimming stripped 3 bases from V and 11 bases from J, with 16 bases between. The CDR3 region is CASSFGHLMGAFF. In DNA, the CDR3 is TGTGCCAGCAGTTTTGGGCATCTTATGGGGGCTTTCTTT.

The CDR3 nucleotides read TGTGCCAGCAGCCAATACAGAGACGGAGAGACCCAGTACTTC. Its translation is CASSQYRDGETQYF. The rearrangement joins TRBV14 to TRBJ2-5; no firm D call. V was trimmed by 2 bases and J by 4 bases, leaving 11 bases between them. The germline V gene encodes CDR1 SGHDN and CDR2 FVKESK. The CDR3 covers 14 residues.

The CDR3 sequence is CSARDTLDSNQPQHF. Written as DNA, the CDR3 is TGCAGCGCCCGGGACACCTTGGATAGCAATCAGCCCCAGCATTTT. This sequence joins TRBV29-1 and TRBJ1-5; possibly TRBD1 for D (6 bases). The CDR3 contains 15 residues. The germline V and J ends were trimmed by 7 bases and 0 bases, with 16 bases remaining between them. CDR1 SQVTM and CDR2 ANQGSEA come from the germline V gene.

The V and J genes are TRBV20-1 and TRBJ1-2; D is unresolved. V shed 6 bases and J shed 0 bases, with 11 bases lying between them. CDR1 is DFQATT, CDR2 SNEGSKA, per germline (reference sequence). The CDR3 is 13 residues long. CDR3 nucleotides: TGCAGTGCCCCTTGGCCCACTAACTATGGCTACACCTTC. Encoded protein: CSAPWPTNYGYTF.